These T cell receptor beta chains were read from a single sample in a study of CD8 T cells in ankylosing spondylitis. MiXCR, run by TCRdb on the 5' RACE reads, gives a single entry per CDR3 protein. The sample has fewer than 350,000 distinct CDR3 sequences, 9.5% to 13% seen once. Sequences were obtained from blood, either unsorted or a sorted T cell fraction (not recorded which). The receptors derive from a female donor with ankylosing spondylitis or in good health (not recorded which). Each CDR3 is given without its conserved first and last residue.

v_call	j_call	cdr3_aa
TRBV20-1	TRBJ1-4	SAPREKLF
TRBV7-9	TRBJ2-7	ASRGRSSYEQY
TRBV5-1	TRBJ2-7	ASRFGQETYEQY
TRBV5-1	TRBJ2-1	ASSFGTAFSYNEQF
TRBV28	TRBJ2-2	ASSWGRRTGELF
TRBV10-3	TRBJ2-7	AISWGGEQY
TRBV7-6	TRBJ2-2	ASSHANTGELF
TRBV5-1	TRBJ2-6	ASDSTGDGANVLT
TRBV6-2/TRBV6-3	TRBJ2-2	ASSYMSSGGNTGELF
TRBV3-1	TRBJ1-2	ASSLAIGGRANYGYT
TRBV20-1	TRBJ2-7	SARASGGSGREQY
TRBV7-8	TRBJ1-1	ASSYRDLSNTEAF
TRBV20-1	TRBJ1-1	SSRWGNTEAF
TRBV20-1	TRBJ1-6	SIRGEGNSPLH
TRBV7-8	TRBJ2-1	ASSLAGQGLPNEQF
TRBV29-1	TRBJ1-2	SVETQGVGGYT
TRBV27	TRBJ2-3	ASSLRGTGGDYFTDTQY
TRBV24-1	TRBJ1-5	ATSDGGQTSNQPQH